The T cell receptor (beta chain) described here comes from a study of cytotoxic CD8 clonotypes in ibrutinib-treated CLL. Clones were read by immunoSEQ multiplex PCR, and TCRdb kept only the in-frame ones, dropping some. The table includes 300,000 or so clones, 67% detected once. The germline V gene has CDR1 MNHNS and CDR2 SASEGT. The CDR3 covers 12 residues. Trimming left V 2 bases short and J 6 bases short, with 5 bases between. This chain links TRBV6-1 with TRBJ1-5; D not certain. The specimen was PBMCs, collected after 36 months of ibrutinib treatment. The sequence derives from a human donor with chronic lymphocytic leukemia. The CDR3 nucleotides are TGTGCCAGCAGTGAATTTAGTCAGCCCCAGCATTTT. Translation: CASSEFSQPQHF.